Included here is one TCR beta chain sequence, with context. Its antigen is still unknown. Generated by immunoSEQ multiplex PCR, the TCRdb table keeps only in-frame clones and is missing some. The repertoire consists of more than 100,000 clones, with roughly 96% occurring once and the leading ten covering over 2.5%. The sample belongs to a study of graft-versus-host responses after intestinal transplantation. Study-level background: As for transplant type, recipients had multivisceral, liver-intestinal, or isolated intestinal grafts. All recipients were given anti-thymocyte globulin induction, and tacrolimus and steroids were then administered for three to four years. Study-wide results and limits: The presence of high graft-versus-host to host-versus-graft clonal ratios in allografts characterized patients with graft-donor T cell macrochimerism. The recipient marrow held GvH clones, and some of them showed up first in ileum or blood.

Sequenced here: unstimulated CD8+ T cells sorted from spleen or lymph node cells, sampled before intestinal transplant. The receptor was derived from a human donor who received an intestinal transplant.

The chain's CDR3 is CASSPGTGLGYTF. CDR3 in DNA: TGTGCCAGCAGCCCCGGGACAGGGTTAGGCTACACCTTC. This chain joins TRBV6-5 and TRBJ1-2, with TRBD1 matching over 9 bases. J lost 8 bases, V lost 6 bases, and 7 bases had no gene match. This CDR3 spans 13 amino acids. From germline, CDR1 is MNHEY and CDR2 SVGAGI.